This entry lists 29 T cell receptor beta chains sequenced from one sample in a study of blood T cell repertoires in COVID-19. This table comes from immunoSEQ multiplex PCR, and its TCRdb copy is limited to in-frame clones, with some not included. This table has more than 150,000 clones, 85% to 90% appearing once. The sequenced sample was peripheral blood. These receptors all come from a woman aged 65 to 85 with acute or convalescent COVID-19.

The V and J genes are TRBV29-1 and TRBJ1-2; 7 bases agree with TRBD1. The junction had 6 bases not matched to a gene; V was cut back by 0 bases and J by 8 bases. Germline CDR1 reads SQVTM; CDR2 reads ANQGSEA. The CDR3 spans 13 residues. The CDR3 sequence: CSVEDDRVGGYTF. The CDR3 region has the DNA TGCAGCGTTGAAGATGACAGGGTCGGAGGCTACACCTTC.

The rearrangement links TRBV6-5 to TRBJ1-6; D gene ambiguous. CDR1 MNHEY and CDR2 SVGAGI come from the germline V gene. The CDR3 extends over 13 amino acids. V lost 7 bases, J lost 9 bases, and 13 bases lay in between. For the CDR3, the DNA is TGTGCCAGCACAGGCCCGTTGAGTTCACCCCTCCACTTT. Its protein product is CASTGPLSSPLHF.

The sample holds a few counts of this clone. The chain has TRBV2 and TRBJ2-6; D is unresolved. Germline V gives CDR1 SNHLY, CDR2 FYNNEI. Trimming took 5 bases from V and 0 from J, leaving 8 bases between them. This CDR3 is built from 15 residues. The CDR3: CASSTLYSGANVLTF. CDR3 DNA: TGTGCCAGCAGTACTCTATACTCTGGGGCCAACGTCCTGACTTTC.

CDR3 loop: CASSVNEAYNEQFF. Written as DNA, the CDR3 is TGTGCCAGCAGCGTAAATGAAGCTTACAATGAGCAGTTCTTC. The V gene is TRBV9, the J gene TRBJ2-1; D is undetermined. The CDR3 is 14 amino acids. V lost 1 base and J lost 4, with 9 bases in between. Germline CDR1 reads SGDLS; CDR2 reads YYNGEE.

The genes are TRBV21-1 and TRBJ2-2; TRBD2, the D gene given by the table, was not confirmed from the DNA. TRBV21-1 has pseudogene status. This CDR3 comprises 18 residues. CDR3 protein: CASSNSGAGGVNTGELFF. The CDR3 coding sequence is TGTGCCAGCAGCAATTCGGGGGCGGGAGGGGTGAACACCGGGGAGCTGTTTTTT.

The J gene is TRBJ1-4, the V gene TRBV2; TRBD1 agrees at 9 bases. CDR3 length equals 14 residues. Trimming cost V 6 bases and J 3 bases; bases outside gene matches: 2. Germline CDR1 and CDR2: SNHLY and FYNNEI. The CDR3 protein is CASRRDRANEKLFF. DNA of the CDR3: TGTGCCAGCAGAAGGGACAGGGCTAATGAAAAACTGTTTTTT.

The chain carries TRBV6-6 and TRBJ1-5, with D possibly being TRBD1 (5 bases). The V and J ends lost 5 bases and 0 bases respectively, with 8 bases between them. CDR1 is MNHNY, CDR2 SVGAGI, per germline (reference sequence). This CDR3 region has 14 residues. The chain's CDR3 is CASSPRDSNQPQHF. CDR3 nucleotides: TGTGCCAGCAGTCCCAGGGATAGCAATCAGCCCCAGCATTTT.

The V gene is TRBV4-2, the J gene TRBJ2-1, with TRBD1 matching over 10 bases. V gave up 4 bases and J gave up 9 bases; unmatched junction bases: 9. Germline-derived CDR1 and CDR2 are LGHNA and YNFKEQ. This CDR3 comprises 15 residues. CDR3 sequence reads: CASSLRDRGEGEQFF. In DNA, the CDR3 is TGTGCCAGCAGCCTTCGGGACAGGGGCGAAGGTGAGCAGTTCTTC.

V and J are TRBV19 and TRBJ2-3; D unclear. From germline, CDR1 is LNHDA and CDR2 SQIVND (reference sequence). This CDR3 has 13 amino acids. V lost 3 bases, J lost 4 bases, and 8 bases lay in between. For the CDR3, the DNA is TGTGCCAGTAGTATTTTGGGCCCAGATACGCAGTATTTT. It encodes CASSILGPDTQYF.

J is TRBJ2-3 and V is TRBV5-1; TRBD1 aligns across 12 bases. The CDR3 length is 19 residues. CDR1 SGHRS and CDR2 YFSETQ come from the germline V gene. Losses at the gene ends were 2 bases for V and 2 bases for J; bases not matched to a gene: 12. The DNA for the CDR3 is TGCGCCAGCAGCTTTGCGGGACAGGGGGCGATCACTTACACAGATACGCAGTATTTT. Translating it yields CASSFAGQGAITYTDTQYF.

CDR3 loop: CASSLVRNSGGTYEQYF. For the CDR3, the DNA is TGTGCCAGCAGCTTAGTTAGGAATAGCGGGGGAACCTACGAGCAGTACTTC. This rearrangement joins TRBV7-2 to TRBJ2-7; 9 positions agree with TRBD2. Per germline, CDR1 SGHTA and CDR2 FQGNSA. This CDR3 spans 17 amino acids. The trim removed 1 base at V and 2 bases at J, leaving 9 bases unmatched.

The V call is TRBV7-2, the J call TRBJ2-4, with 10 bases lining up with TRBD2. Germline values: CDR1 SGHTA, CDR2 FQGNSA. The V and J ends lost 2 bases and 3 bases, in that order; junction bases with no gene match: 7. This CDR3 has 17 amino acids. CDR3 amino acids: CASSLLSGGAVKNIQYF. Here the CDR3 DNA reads TGTGCCAGCAGCTTACTAAGCGGGGGGGCTGTCAAAAACATTCAGTACTTC.

J is TRBJ1-1 and V is TRBV14; possibly TRBD1 for D (5 bases). The CDR3 has 15 amino acids. V was trimmed by 7 bases and J by 1 base, leaving 16 bases between them. Germline-derived CDR1 and CDR2 are SGHDN and FVKESK. CDR3 in amino acids: CASTPYGGRNTEAFF. DNA of the CDR3: TGTGCCAGCACTCCGTACGGGGGACGGAACACTGAAGCTTTCTTT.

V and J are TRBV10-3 and TRBJ2-1; 13 bases line up with TRBD2. The CDR3 has 17 amino acids. V gave up 4 bases and J gave up 4 bases; unmatched junction bases: 7. Germline V CDR1 and CDR2: ENHRY, SYGVKD. The CDR3 region is CAISARTSGGDYNEQFF. As DNA, the CDR3 is TGTGCCATCAGTGCGCGGACTAGCGGGGGAGATTACAATGAGCAGTTCTTC.

The rearrangement links TRBV29-1 to TRBJ2-7, with 13 nucleotides matching TRBD2. After removal of 6 bases from V and 3 bases from J, the junction contained 11 bases not matched to a gene. In germline, CDR1 is SQVTM, CDR2 ANQGSEA. This CDR3 spans 16 amino acids. The CDR3 is CSVKGLGLAGFYEQYF. The CDR3 region has the DNA TGCAGCGTCAAGGGGTTGGGACTAGCGGGGTTCTACGAGCAGTACTTC.

The V call is TRBV4-3, the J call TRBJ2-3; possibly TRBD1 for D (6 bases). The CDR3 extends over 16 amino acids. Trimming left V 0 bases short and J 2 bases short, with 12 bases between. CDR1 and CDR2 from the germline V gene are LGHNA and YSLEER. For the CDR3, the DNA is TGCGCCAGCAGCCAAGACCGTGGACAGATCACAGATACGCAGTATTTT. Translating it yields CASSQDRGQITDTQYF.

J is TRBJ2-1 and V is TRBV19; 8 bases are shared with TRBD2. The V gene's germline CDR1 is LNHDA and CDR2 SQIVND (reference sequence). V dropped 1 base and J dropped 5; count of bases not matched to a gene: 10. The CDR3 has 17 residues. The DNA of the CDR3 is TGTGCCAGTAGTATAGTCACCGGGAGGGGGGCGCACAATGAGCAGTTCTTC. Residues: CASSIVTGRGAHNEQFF. The variable domain in full, completed from reference TRBV19 and TRBJ2-1, reads DGGITQSPKYLFRKEGQNVTLSCEQNLNHDAMYWYRQDPGQGLRLIYYSQIVNDFQKGDIAEGYSVSREKKESFPLTVTSAQKNPTAFYLCASSIVTGRGAHNEQFFGPGTRLTVL.

The CDR3 here is CASSYAGFDEQFF. CDR3 coding DNA: TGTGCCAGCAGTTACGCGGGGTTCGATGAGCAGTTCTTC. This chain joins TRBV6-2 or TRBV6-3 and TRBJ2-1; possibly TRBD2 for D (6 bases). The CDR3 runs 13 residues. V lost 2 bases and J lost 8, with 10 bases in between. Germline V gene sequence: CDR1 MNHEY, CDR2 SVGEGT.

The chain uses TRBV30 and TRBJ1-1; D might be TRBD1 (6 bases). Germline V lookup: CDR1 GTSNPN, CDR2 SVGIG (reference sequence). V lost 8 bases, J lost 3 bases, and 16 bases lay in between. The CDR3 runs 13 residues. CDR3: CAGRGGHDTEAFF. The CDR3 DNA sequence: TGTGCCGGGCGGGGGGGGCATGACACTGAAGCTTTCTTT. The variable domain in full, completed from reference TRBV30 and TRBJ1-1, reads SQTIHQWPATLVQPVGSPLSLECTVEGTSNPNLYWYRQAAGRGLQLLFYSVGIGQISSEVPQNLSASRPQDRQFILSSKKLLLSDSGFYLCAGRGGHDTEAFFGQGTRLTVV.

This chain connects TRBV2 to TRBJ1-6; TRBD1 aligns across 7 bases. In germline, CDR1 is SNHLY, CDR2 FYNNEI. The CDR3 has 14 amino acids. Losses at the gene ends were 8 bases for V and 9 bases for J; bases not matched to a gene: 10. The CDR3 DNA follows: TGTGCCAGCGGTTCAGGGACAGACCTTTCACCCCTCCACTTT. Amino acid sequence: CASGSGTDLSPLHF. The complete variable domain, with remaining parts taken from reference TRBV2 and TRBJ1-6, reads EPEVTQTPSHQVTQMGQEVILRCVPISNHLYFYWYRQILGQKVEFLVSFYNNEISEKSEIFDDQFSVERPDGSNFTLKIRSTKLEDSAMYFCASGSGTDLSPLHFGNGTRLTVT.

This chain uses TRBV6-2 or TRBV6-3 with TRBJ1-1; D is perhaps TRBD1 (5 bases). The length of the CDR3 is 14 residues. V was cut by 10 bases and J by 4 bases, with 19 bases left in between. Germline CDR1 MNHEY, CDR2 SVGEGT. Written as DNA, the CDR3 is TGTGCCACCAGACCTACAGGAACGACCACTGAAGCTTTCTTT. It encodes CATRPTGTTTEAFF.

The J gene is TRBJ2-7, the V gene TRBV3-1 (or the pseudogene TRBV3-2), with 10 nucleotides matching TRBD2. The germline CDR1 and CDR2 sequences are LGHDT and YNNKEL (reference sequence). Losses at the gene ends were 2 bases for V and 2 bases for J; bases not matched to a gene: 9. The CDR3 sequence is 17 residues long. The CDR3 DNA sequence: TGTGCCAGCAGCCAAAGAAAGTCCAGCGGGGGGGCCTACGAGCAGTACTTC. Translating it yields CASSQRKSSGGAYEQYF.

This chain joins TRBV6-1 and TRBJ1-3; D unresolved. Trimming stripped 3 bases from V and 0 bases from J, with 6 bases between. The CDR3 is 14 amino acids. Germline loops: CDR1 MNHNS, CDR2 SASEGT. The CDR3 spells CASSDPYSGNTIYF. CDR3 DNA: TGTGCCAGCAGTGATCCCTACTCTGGAAACACCATATATTTT.

The chain has TRBV5-8 and TRBJ2-3, with D possibly being TRBD1 (5 bases). V lost 0 bases and J lost 0, with 8 bases in between. Germline V CDR1 and CDR2: SGHTS, YDEGEE. The length of the CDR3 is 15 residues. CDR3 nucleotides: TGTGCCAGCAGCTTGGGACAGTTTAGCACAGATACGCAGTATTTT. This sequence encodes CASSLGQFSTDTQYF.

The genes are TRBV10-3 and TRBJ2-3; TRBD1 matches 12 bases. This CDR3 spans 15 amino acids. The V gene end was trimmed by 7 bases and the J gene end by 3 bases; junction bases not matched to a gene: 5. The germline CDR1 and CDR2 sequences are ENHRY and SYGVKD. CDR3 in amino acids: CAITPGQGATDTQYF. The CDR3, as DNA: TGTGCCATCACCCCGGGACAGGGGGCAACAGATACGCAGTATTTT.

Regarding this clone: Within the sample, other DNA sequences also encode this same CDR3. The V gene is TRBV27, the J gene TRBJ1-1, with TRBD1 identical over 9 bases. Germline loops: CDR1 MNHEY, CDR2 SMNVEV (reference sequence). The CDR3 is made up of 14 amino acids. V was pared by 4 bases and J by 2 bases, with 2 bases of the junction left unmatched. The CDR3 here is CASSSTGGNTEAFF. DNA for the CDR3: TGTGCCAGCAGTTCCACAGGGGGCAACACTGAAGCTTTCTTT.

The chain is built from TRBV2 and TRBJ2-1; no firm D call. Trimming took 6 bases from V and 0 from J, leaving 6 bases between them. The germline CDR1 and CDR2 sequences are SNHLY and FYNNEI. The CDR3 extends over 13 amino acids. The CDR3 region is CASSRSSYNEQFF. CDR3 coding DNA: TGTGCCAGCAGCCGGAGCTCCTACAATGAGCAGTTCTTC. Full variable domain (missing parts from reference TRBV2 and TRBJ2-1): EPEVTQTPSHQVTQMGQEVILRCVPISNHLYFYWYRQILGQKVEFLVSFYNNEISEKSEIFDDQFSVERPDGSNFTLKIRSTKLEDSAMYFCASSRSSYNEQFFGPGTRLTVL.

The chain links TRBV27 to TRBJ1-1; D might be TRBD1 (6 bases). Looked up from germline, CDR1 is MNHEY and CDR2 is SMNVEV (reference sequence). CDR3 length: 14 residues. V was shortened by 3 bases and J by 4 bases, with 12 bases between the two germline ends. The CDR3: CASSFGGPGTEAFF. The CDR3, as DNA: TGTGCCAGCAGTTTTGGGGGCCCGGGCACTGAAGCTTTCTTT.

The rearrangement uses TRBV27 and TRBJ1-1, with a tentative D call TRBD1 (5 bases). The CDR3 spans 17 residues. Per germline, CDR1 MNHEY and CDR2 SMNVEV (reference sequence). V shed 1 base and J shed 1 base, with 16 bases lying between them. Here the CDR3 DNA reads TGTGCCAGCAGTTTATTTTGGTGGTCAGGGCAGAACACTGAAGCTTTCTTT. Its translation is CASSLFWWSGQNTEAFF.